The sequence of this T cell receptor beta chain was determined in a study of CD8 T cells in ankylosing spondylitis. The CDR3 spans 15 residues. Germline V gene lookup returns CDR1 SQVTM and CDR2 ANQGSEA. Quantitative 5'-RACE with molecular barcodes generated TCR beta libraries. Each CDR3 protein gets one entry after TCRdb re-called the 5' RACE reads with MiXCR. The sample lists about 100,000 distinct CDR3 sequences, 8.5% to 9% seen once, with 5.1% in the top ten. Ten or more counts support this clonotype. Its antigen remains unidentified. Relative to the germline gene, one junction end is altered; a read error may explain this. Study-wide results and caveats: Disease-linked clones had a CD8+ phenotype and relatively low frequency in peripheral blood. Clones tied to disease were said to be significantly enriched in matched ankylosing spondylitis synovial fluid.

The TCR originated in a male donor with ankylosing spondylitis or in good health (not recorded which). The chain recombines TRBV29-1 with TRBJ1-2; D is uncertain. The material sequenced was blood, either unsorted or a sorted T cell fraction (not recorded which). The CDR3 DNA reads TGCAGCGTTGAAGATCAAAGGCAGTTCGTGGGTGGCTACACTTTC. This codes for CSVEDQRQFVGGYTF. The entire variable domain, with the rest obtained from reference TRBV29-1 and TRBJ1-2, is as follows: SAVISQKPSRDICQRGTSLTIQCQVDSQVTMMFWYRQQPGQSLTLIATANQGSEATYESGFVIDKFPISRPNLTFSTLTVSNMSPEDSSIYLCSVEDQRQFVGGYTFGSGTRLTVV.